This TCR beta chain was found in a study of a mutant IDH1 vaccine in newly diagnosed glioma. Study-wide background: Vaccination started 4-6 weeks after radiotherapy alone, or with temozolomide cycles. Prior therapy was radiotherapy, temozolomide, or both; most received both.

The sample's time point: week 23, last vaccination. Vaccine doses each comprised 300 ug of mutant IDH1 20-mer peptide, with topical imiquimod. The CDR3 totals 12 residues. The ends were cut back, 7 bases at V and 3 bases at J, with 9 bases in the middle. Germline V lookup: CDR1 SEHNR, CDR2 FQNEAQ (reference sequence). This clone was found once. What it binds is unknown. Assay used: immunoSEQ multiplex PCR; TCRdb lists only in-frame clones, some missing. Of 25,000 to 30,000 clones listed, around 84% are singletons. The chain recombines TRBV7-9 with TRBJ1-2; D uncertain. Sequenced here: PBMCs, sampled from a glioma patient whose treatment included an IDH1 peptide vaccine. This sequence was found in a woman in her 30s with glioma. In DNA form, the CDR3 reads TGTGCCAGCACAAGGTCCGACTATGGCTACACCTTC. This sequence encodes CASTRSDYGYTF.